These 8 T cell receptor beta chains were all obtained from the same sample, sequenced in a study of blood T cell repertoires in COVID-19. Profiling relied on immunoSEQ multiplex PCR, and the TCRdb table lists in-frame clones only, not all of them. This sample carries roughly 170,000 clones, roughly 85% of them seen once, and the ten largest clones take about 28%. Sequencing was carried out using peripheral blood. The receptors derive from a woman aged 70-85 years with acute or convalescent COVID-19.

This rearrangement joins TRBV5-6 to TRBJ2-3, with D possibly being TRBD1 (5 bases). The V gene's germline CDR1 is SGHDT and CDR2 YYEEEE. This CDR3 spans 15 amino acids. The V and J ends lost 0 bases and 3 bases respectively, with 11 bases between them. The DNA for the CDR3 is TGTGCCAGCAGCTTGGTAGGCCCAGGGACAGATACGCAGTATTTT. Its translation: CASSLVGPGTDTQYF.

The chain is built from TRBV19 and TRBJ2-7; D is uncertain. CDR1 LNHDA and CDR2 SQIVND come from the germline V gene (reference sequence). V was pared by 3 bases and J by 3 bases, with 12 bases between. This CDR3 spans 14 amino acids. The chain's CDR3 is CASSIPGQLYEQYF. In DNA form, the CDR3 reads TGTGCCAGTAGTATCCCAGGCCAGCTCTACGAGCAGTACTTC.

The DNA of the CDR3 is TGTGCCACCAGTGATCCAGGGACTAGCGGGAGAGCAGATACGCAGTATTTT. Protein product: CATSDPGTSGRADTQYF. V is TRBV24-1 and J is TRBJ2-3; 14 bases align to TRBD2. J gave up 4 bases and V 3 bases, and 5 bases lay outside the gene matches. The CDR3 covers 17 residues. Germline CDR1 reads KGHDR; CDR2 reads SFDVKD.

On this clone itself: One end of the junction fails to match germline, which may point to a read error. The genes are TRBV11-1 and TRBJ2-7, with TRBD2 as a possible D gene (6 bases). Germline values: CDR1 SGHAT, CDR2 FQDESV (reference sequence). CDR3 length: 13 amino acids. This CDR3 reads CACSFGTVYEQYF. In DNA form, the CDR3 reads TGTGCCTGCAGCTTCGGGACTGTGTACGAGCAGTACTTC.

The chain uses TRBV9 and TRBJ2-2; 11 nucleotides line up with TRBD2. V shed 4 bases, J shed 6 bases, and the junction held 5 bases outside the gene matches. There are 15 residues in the CDR3. Per the germline V gene, CDR1 is SGDLS and CDR2 is YYNGEE. The DNA of the CDR3 is TGTGCCAGCAGCCCAACGGGACTAGCGGCCGGGGAGCTGTTTTTT. It translates to CASSPTGLAAGELFF. The complete variable domain, with remaining parts taken from reference TRBV9 and TRBJ2-2, reads DSGVTQTPKHLITATGQRVTLRCSPRSGDLSVYWYQQSLDQGLQFLIQYYNGEERAKGNILERFSAQQFPDLHSELNLSSLELGDSALYFCASSPTGLAAGELFFGEGSRLTVL.

This clone appeared once. The rearrangement uses TRBV4-2 and TRBJ2-1; 11 positions match TRBD1. This CDR3 has 18 residues. V lost 5 bases and J lost 3; bases outside the gene matches: 12. Germline V gene data show CDR1 as LGHNA and CDR2 as YNFKEQ. Here the CDR3 DNA reads TGTGCCAGCAGCACCCGGGACAGGGGGTTTATAATCTACAATGAGCAGTTCTTC. Its protein is CASSTRDRGFIIYNEQFF.

The chain has TRBV29-1 and TRBJ1-1; 11 bases agree with TRBD1. CDR1 SQVTM and CDR2 ANQGSEA come from the germline V gene. The ends lost 7 bases at V and 11 bases at J; junction bases unmatched: 18. This CDR3 comprises 15 residues. CDR3 protein: CSAHFGPIGQGAAFF. The CDR3 DNA reads as TGCAGCGCTCACTTCGGCCCTATCGGACAGGGGGCCGCTTTCTTT.

The rearrangement joins TRBV11-1 to TRBJ2-3; no definite D call. CDR1 and CDR2 (germline): SGHAT, FQDESV (reference sequence). CDR3 length: 15 amino acids. V was cut by 2 bases and J by 2 bases, with 11 bases left in between. The CDR3 coding sequence is TGTGCCAGCAGCTTACGCCGGCGGATCACAGATACGCAGTATTTT. Protein sequence: CASSLRRRITDTQYF.